A single sample is the source of the 21 T cell receptor beta chains below, sequenced in a study of post-analysis software for immune sequencing data. Study results and caveats: In patients, 4 to 6 TRBV segments were more frequent than in controls, with TRBV5-6, TRBV5-1 and TRBV20-1 among them.

For these TCRs, the target antigens are not known. Included in the TCR beta cDNA libraries were unique molecular identifiers. One entry per CDR3 protein, called by TCRdb with MiXCR from the PCR reads. The table has a few hundred thousand distinct CDR3 sequences, around 31% seen once. The sample was blood. The source is a girl aged 2-17 years with multiple sclerosis.

The rearrangement joins TRBV6-5 to TRBJ2-1; D is uncertain. The CDR3 runs to 16 residues. Germline CDR1 and CDR2: MNHEY and SVGAGI. The V end was cut by 3 bases, the J end by 0 bases, with 12 bases between. CDR3 DNA sequence: TGTGCCAGCAGTTATAAACCCCCGTTCTCCTACAATGAGCAGTTCTTC. It codes for CASSYKPPFSYNEQFF.

This clonotype was found a few times. The V and J genes are TRBV10-3 and TRBJ2-7; no definite D call. Deletions cut 4 bases from V and 2 bases from J, with 9 bases between. This CDR3 is 13 amino acids long. From germline, CDR1 is ENHRY and CDR2 SYGVKD. The CDR3 DNA sequence: TGTGCCATCAGTGCTAGTTATACCTACGAGCAGTACTTC. Its translation: CAISASYTYEQYF.

The table lists this clonotype with many counts. V is TRBV6-5 and J is TRBJ1-1; the D is unclear. The germline V gene has CDR1 MNHEY and CDR2 SVGAGI. CDR3 length: 12 residues. The V end was cut by 5 bases, the J end by 0 bases, with 4 bases between. The CDR3 coding sequence is TGTGCCAGCAGTCCCATGAACACTGAAGCTTTCTTT. It yields the protein CASSPMNTEAFF.

This chain joins TRBV9 and TRBJ1-4, with TRBD1 matching over 7 bases. CDR1 is SGDLS and CDR2 is YYNGEE in the germline V gene. V was pared by 3 bases and J by 4 bases, with 3 bases of the junction left unmatched. The CDR3 runs to 14 residues. CDR3 loop: CASSAQGLNEKLFF. The CDR3 nucleotides read TGTGCCAGCAGCGCACAGGGGCTTAATGAAAAACTGTTTTTT.

The chain recombines TRBV20-1 with TRBJ1-2, with 7 positions matching TRBD1. Per the germline V gene, CDR1 is DFQATT and CDR2 is SNEGSKA (reference sequence). CDR3 length: 11 residues. V gave up 6 bases and J gave up 6 bases; unmatched junction bases: 4. CDR3 region: CSAGQTNGYTF. The CDR3 nucleotides are TGCAGTGCGGGACAGACCAATGGCTACACCTTC.

The chain links TRBV12-3 or TRBV12-4 to TRBJ2-2; 8 bases are shared with TRBD1. The CDR3 covers 14 residues. V lost 5 bases and J lost 6; bases outside the gene matches: 5. CDR3 sequence: CASSTGQGSGELFF. Written as DNA, the CDR3 is TGTGCCAGCAGTACCGGACAGGGATCCGGGGAGCTGTTTTTT.

The chain recombines TRBV6-1 with TRBJ2-1, with 7 bases lining up with TRBD2. CDR3 length: 21 residues. The ends lost 0 bases at V and 6 bases at J; junction bases unmatched: 23. CDR1 is MNHNS and CDR2 is SASEGT in the germline V gene. The CDR3 region is CASSEATRTSSQTKFPNEQFF. The CDR3, as DNA: TGTGCCAGCAGTGAAGCAACAAGGACTAGTAGCCAAACGAAGTTTCCCAATGAGCAGTTCTTC.

The V call is TRBV15, the J call TRBJ2-7, with D possibly TRBD2 on 6 matching bases. Germline V gene sequence: CDR1 LNHNV, CDR2 YYDKDF (reference sequence). V lost 0 bases and J 7 bases, leaving 10 bases between the germline ends. The CDR3 runs 13 residues. The CDR3 coding sequence is TGTGCCACCAGCAGAGATCTTGGGGGGGAGCAGTACTTC. It encodes CATSRDLGGEQYF.

This clonotype was detected only a few times. The chain has TRBV7-6 and TRBJ2-5; maybe TRBD2 (6 bases). Germline V gene lookup returns CDR1 SGHVS and CDR2 FNYEAQ. The CDR3 is 13 residues long. CDR3 amino acids: CVTTAGYQETQYF. The CDR3 DNA reads TGTGTCACTACGGCGGGGTACCAAGAGACCCAGTACTTC.

This clonotype has just a few counts. The chain recombines TRBV6-5 with TRBJ2-5; D gene uncertain. V lost 5 bases and J 9 bases, leaving 10 bases between the germline ends. CDR3 length: 11 amino acids. Germline-derived CDR1 and CDR2 are MNHEY and SVGAGI. CDR3 loop: CASSTPPAQYF. For the CDR3, the DNA is TGTGCCAGCAGTACCCCCCCAGCCCAGTACTTC.

This clonotype was recorded a few times. The V call is TRBV6-5, the J call TRBJ1-4; D is uncertain. The ends were cut back, 3 bases at V and 8 bases at J, with 4 bases in the middle. This CDR3 region has 11 residues. The germline V gene encodes CDR1 MNHEY and CDR2 SVGAGI. The CDR3 DNA reads TGTGCCAGCAGTTATGGGGAAAAACTGTTTTTT. Translation: CASSYGEKLFF.

CDR3 amino acids: CASSSYDPGQLAGGQFF. CDR3 nucleotides: TGCGCCAGCAGCTCATATGACCCGGGACAGCTCGCGGGAGGGCAGTTCTTC. This sequence joins TRBV5-1 and TRBJ2-1, with D maybe TRBD2 (8 bases). The CDR3 contains 17 residues. Per germline, CDR1 SGHRS and CDR2 YFSETQ. Trimming left V 3 bases short and J 12 bases short, with 28 bases between.

The gene calls are TRBV15 and TRBJ1-1; D remains unclear. The CDR3 sequence is 16 residues long. Trimming cost V 4 bases and J 4 bases, with 19 bases left between them. CDR1 and CDR2 from the germline V gene are LNHNV and YYDKDF (reference sequence). The CDR3 here is CATSTPGKGRSTEAFF. CDR3 nucleotides: TGTGCCACCAGCACACCGGGCAAGGGAAGGTCCACTGAAGCTTTCTTT.

The chain recombines TRBV25-1 with TRBJ1-2, with 7 bases fitting TRBD1. The J segment lost 5 bases and the V segment lost 2 bases, leaving 8 bases of the junction unmatched. The CDR3 loop spans 15 amino acids. Germline loops: CDR1 MGHDK, CDR2 SYGVNS. CDR3 loop: CASSEPGQEGYGYTF. In DNA form, the CDR3 reads TGTGCCAGCAGTGAACCAGGACAGGAGGGATATGGCTACACCTTC.

The chain combines TRBV2 with TRBJ1-5, with TRBD1 matching over 8 bases. CDR1 is SNHLY and CDR2 is FYNNEI in the germline V gene. This CDR3 is built from 14 residues. Germline trimming cut 7 bases from V and 4 bases from J; bases unmatched to any gene: 6. CDR3 in amino acids: CASNGQGGNQPQHF. For the CDR3, the DNA is TGTGCCAGCAACGGACAGGGTGGGAATCAGCCCCAGCATTTT.

The V and J genes are TRBV6-6 and TRBJ2-7; no clear D. Trimming took 0 bases from V and 4 from J, leaving 10 bases between them. From germline, CDR1 is MNHNY and CDR2 SVGAGI (reference sequence). The CDR3 covers 14 residues. CDR3 DNA sequence: TGTGCCAGCAGTTACTCGACATACACATACGAGCAGTACTTC. It specifies CASSYSTYTYEQYF.

There are a few counts of this clonotype. The chain has TRBV20-1 and TRBJ2-3, with no clear D. Germline V lookup: CDR1 DFQATT, CDR2 SNEGSKA (reference sequence). With 0 bases removed from V and 0 bases from J, the gap between germline ends came to 4 bases. The CDR3 loop spans 13 amino acids. CDR3 region: CSARDLSTDTQYF. In nucleotides, the CDR3 is TGCAGTGCTAGAGATCTCAGCACAGATACGCAGTATTTT.

The rearrangement joins TRBV10-1 to TRBJ1-1; D gene ambiguous. Looked up from germline, CDR1 is WNHNN and CDR2 is SYGVQD (reference sequence). Trimming cost V 8 bases and J 3 bases, with 7 bases left between them. This CDR3 region has 11 residues. CDR3 in amino acids: CASVVDTEAFF. The CDR3 bases are TGCGCCAGCGTCGTCGACACTGAAGCTTTCTTT.

V and J are TRBV2 and TRBJ1-6; D gene unclear. Germline assignment: CDR1 SNHLY and CDR2 FYNNEI. Trimming removed 7 bases from V and 7 bases from J, with 11 bases in between. This CDR3 contains 13 residues. The CDR3 is CASTVGSNSPLHF. CDR3 DNA: TGTGCCAGCACGGTGGGCTCGAATTCACCCCTCCACTTT.

This clonotype was observed a handful of times. The genes are TRBV4-1 and TRBJ2-3, with a tentative D call TRBD1 (6 bases). The V end lost 5 bases, the J end lost 1 base, and 16 bases lay between the germline ends. Germline CDR1 is MGHRA and CDR2 is YSYEKL. The CDR3 covers 16 residues. CDR3 DNA: TGCGCCAGCAGCTCACTCACAGGGTTAGGCACAGATACGCAGTATTTT. It specifies CASSSLTGLGTDTQYF.

The J gene is TRBJ2-7, the V gene TRBV29-1, with D possibly TRBD2 on 5 matching bases. Trimming removed 3 bases at V and 3 bases at J, with 15 bases between. Germline assignment: CDR1 SQVTM and CDR2 ANQGSEA. The CDR3 loop spans 14 amino acids. The CDR3 region is CSVDWGVGDYEQYF. The CDR3 bases are TGCAGCGTTGATTGGGGAGTGGGAGACTACGAGCAGTACTTC.